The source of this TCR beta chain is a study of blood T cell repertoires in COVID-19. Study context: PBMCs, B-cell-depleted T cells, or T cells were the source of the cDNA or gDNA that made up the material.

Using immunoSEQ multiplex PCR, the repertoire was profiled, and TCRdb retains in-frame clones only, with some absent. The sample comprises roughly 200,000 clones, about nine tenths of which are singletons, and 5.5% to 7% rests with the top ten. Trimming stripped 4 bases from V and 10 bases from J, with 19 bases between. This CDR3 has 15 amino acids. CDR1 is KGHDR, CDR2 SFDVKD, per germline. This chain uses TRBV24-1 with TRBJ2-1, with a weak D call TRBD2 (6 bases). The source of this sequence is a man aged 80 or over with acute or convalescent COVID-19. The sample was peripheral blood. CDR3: CATSDLRDSIGEQFF. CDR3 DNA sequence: TGTGCCACCAGTGACCTAAGGGACTCAATAGGGGAGCAGTTCTTC.